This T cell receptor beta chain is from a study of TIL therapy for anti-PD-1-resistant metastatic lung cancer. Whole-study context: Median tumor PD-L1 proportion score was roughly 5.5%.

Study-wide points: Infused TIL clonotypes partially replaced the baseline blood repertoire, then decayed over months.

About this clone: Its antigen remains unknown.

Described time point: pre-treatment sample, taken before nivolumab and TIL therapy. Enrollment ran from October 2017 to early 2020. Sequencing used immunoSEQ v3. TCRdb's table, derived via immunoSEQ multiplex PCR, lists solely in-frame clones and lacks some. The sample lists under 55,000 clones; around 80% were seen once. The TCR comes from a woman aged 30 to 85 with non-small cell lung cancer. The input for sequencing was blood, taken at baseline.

The DNA of the CDR3 is TGTGCCAGCAGTTGGACTTTCTCTAGCACAGATACGCAGTATTTT. Protein: CASSWTFSSTDTQYF. The rearrangement links TRBV27 to TRBJ2-3; D might be TRBD2 (5 bases). Germline V gene data show CDR1 as MNHEY and CDR2 as SMNVEV (reference sequence). The CDR3 sequence is 15 residues long. V was pared by 4 bases and J by 0 bases, with 11 bases between.